This T cell receptor (beta chain) was found in a study of spatial heterogeneity in lung cancer. Time point reported: sample taken at primary tumor resection. Unsorted samples of tumor, nontumor lung or frozen PBMC had their whole RNA sequenced. The sample holds a few counts of this clonotype. Antigen specificity is unknown. V lost 3 bases and J lost 3, with 12 bases in between. The CDR3 extends over 14 amino acids. One entry per CDR3 protein results from TCRdb running MiXCR on the 5' RACE reads. The table records 20,000 or so distinct CDR3 sequences, more than 6.5% of them present only once. The study, taken as a whole, reports: For expanded intratumoral alpha and beta TCRs, counts tracked tumor mutation counts.

This chain uses TRBV12-3 or TRBV12-4 with TRBJ2-7; possibly TRBD1 or TRBD2 for D (5 bases each). The sequence derives from a male donor with early-stage non-small cell lung cancer. Sequenced material: lung tumor tissue, taken at surgery. CDR3 sequence: CASSLRGGYYEQYF. Here the CDR3 DNA reads TGTGCCAGCAGTTTGAGGGGCGGGTACTACGAGCAGTACTTC.